This paragraph covers one T cell receptor (beta chain) sequence. Its antigen is unidentified. This sample was included in a study of shared clonotypes between healthy human individuals. Study-wide context: Per donor, CD8 memory used one plate, CD8 naive used two, CD4 memory used three and CD4 naive used three.

Study-wide findings and caveats: Donor clonotype sharing was expected to depend on sequencing depth.

Positive CCR7 selection of CD45RO-negative cells yielded the naive CD8 cells, and terminally differentiated effector memory CD45RA+ cells were excluded. CDR1 and CDR2 from the germline V gene are LNHDA and SQIVND (reference sequence). The CDR3 has 15 residues. With 4 bases clipped from V and 4 bases from J, the junction kept 5 bases outside the gene matches. Investigators spread the genomic DNA of each subset evenly over several immunoSEQ plates. Clones were sequenced by immunoSEQ multiplex PCR, and TCRdb holds only the in-frame ones, with some missing. Here the sample spans about 2 million clones, roughly 95% being singletons.

This receptor was obtained from a man between 18 and 29 years old in good health. The sequencing sample was made of naive CD8+ T cells sorted from blood. V usage is TRBV19 and J usage is TRBJ1-5; 9 bases line up with TRBD1. The CDR3 spells CASSTPDRGNQPQHF. The CDR3 DNA sequence: TGTGCCAGTAGTACCCCGGACAGGGGAAATCAGCCCCAGCATTTT. Full variable domain (remainder filled in from reference TRBV19 and TRBJ1-5): DGGITQSPKYLFRKEGQNVTLSCEQNLNHDAMYWYRQDPGQGLRLIYYSQIVNDFQKGDIAEGYSVSREKKESFPLTVTSAQKNPTAFYLCASSTPDRGNQPQHFGDGTRLSIL.